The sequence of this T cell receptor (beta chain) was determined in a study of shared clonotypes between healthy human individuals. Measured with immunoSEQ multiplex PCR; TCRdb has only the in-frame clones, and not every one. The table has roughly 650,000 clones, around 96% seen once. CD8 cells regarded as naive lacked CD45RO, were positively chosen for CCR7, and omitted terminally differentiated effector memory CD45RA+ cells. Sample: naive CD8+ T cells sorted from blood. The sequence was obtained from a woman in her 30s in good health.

The CDR3 loop reads CASRGQGAYEQYF. DNA for the CDR3: TGTGCCAGCCGAGGACAGGGAGCCTACGAGCAGTACTTC. The chain combines TRBV5-8 with TRBJ2-7, with 8 positions matching TRBD1. Trimming removed 7 bases from V and 2 bases from J; junction bases left unmatched: 5. CDR1 SGHTS and CDR2 YDEGEE come from the germline V gene. The CDR3 sequence is 13 residues long.